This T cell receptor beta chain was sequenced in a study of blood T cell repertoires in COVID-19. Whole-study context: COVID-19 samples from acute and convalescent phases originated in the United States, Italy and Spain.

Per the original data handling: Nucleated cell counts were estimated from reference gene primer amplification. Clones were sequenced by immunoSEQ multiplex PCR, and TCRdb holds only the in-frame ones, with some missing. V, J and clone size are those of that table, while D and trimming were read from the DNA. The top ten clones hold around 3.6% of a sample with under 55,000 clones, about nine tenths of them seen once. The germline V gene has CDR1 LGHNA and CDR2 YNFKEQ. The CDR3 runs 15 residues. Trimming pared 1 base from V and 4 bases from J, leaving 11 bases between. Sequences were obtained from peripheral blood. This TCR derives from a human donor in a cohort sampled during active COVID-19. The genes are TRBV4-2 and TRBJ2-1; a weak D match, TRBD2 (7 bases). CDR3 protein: CASSQGEGGYNEQFF. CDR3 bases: TGTGCCAGCAGCCAAGGGGAGGGGGGATACAATGAGCAGTTCTTC.